Each of the 26 T cell receptor beta chains below was sequenced from the same sample in a study of vaccination and CD4 T cells after COVID-19. The antigens of these receptors remain unknown. The study sequenced cultured CD4+ T cell DNA using the Oncomine TCR Beta short-read assay. TCRdb re-analysed the PCR reads in MiXCR, keeping a single row per CDR3 protein. The repertoire holds 13,000 or so distinct CDR3 sequences, with 52% as singletons. Treatment denoted: roughly nine-day PBMC culture with coronavirus spike peptide pools or control peptides (ViraFEST assay). Material for sequencing was CD4+ T cells from blood, cultured in vitro. These receptors were obtained from a human donor who had recovered from COVID-19.

This clonotype was counted a few times. The chain joins TRBV2 to TRBJ2-2, with 7 bases fitting TRBD2. The trim removed 7 bases at V and 7 bases at J, leaving 6 bases unmatched. Germline V gene lookup returns CDR1 SNHLY and CDR2 FYNNEI. This CDR3 has 13 amino acids. CDR3 amino acids: CASTRTSGGELFF. The CDR3 DNA sequence: TGTGCCAGCACCAGGACTAGTGGCGGGGAGCTGTTTTTT.

The chain carries TRBV20-1 and TRBJ1-4, with a weak D call TRBD1 (6 bases). Germline V gene data show CDR1 as DFQATT and CDR2 as SNEGSKA (reference sequence). The V end was cut by 1 base, the J end by 7 bases, with 7 bases between. This CDR3 contains 12 residues. CDR3 DNA: TGCAGTGCTAGAGGGGACATTGAAAAACTGTTTTTT. Translation gives CSARGDIEKLFF.

CDR3 sequence reads: CASSQGRARGPETQYF. CDR3 coding DNA: TGTGCCAGCAGCCAAGGTCGCGCCAGGGGGCCAGAGACCCAGTACTTC. This chain joins TRBV4-2 and TRBJ2-5, with 8 bases aligning to TRBD1. Trimming took 1 base from V and 4 from J; bases not matched to a gene: 8. This CDR3 has 16 residues. Germline CDR1 LGHNA, CDR2 YNFKEQ.

CDR3 sequence: CASSYSGTVWWQYF. CDR3 coding DNA: TGTGCCAGCAGTTACTCGGGGACAGTCTGGTGGCAGTACTTC. This chain uses TRBV6-2 or TRBV6-3 with TRBJ2-7, with 7 bases fitting TRBD1. Germline V lookup: CDR1 MNHEY, CDR2 SVGEGT. CDR3 size: 14 residues. The J segment lost 9 bases and the V segment lost 0 bases, leaving 8 bases of the junction unmatched.

The V and J genes are TRBV11-2 and TRBJ2-3; unclear D gene. The CDR3 contains 17 residues. Germline V gene lookup returns CDR1 SGHAT and CDR2 FQNNGV. Trimming removed 1 base at V and 0 bases at J, with 14 bases between. CDR3 sequence reads: CASSLGAVPASTDTQYF. In DNA form, the CDR3 reads TGTGCCAGCAGCTTAGGGGCGGTACCCGCTAGCACAGATACGCAGTATTTT.

The chain links TRBV7-9 to TRBJ2-5; 10 nucleotides align to TRBD2. The CDR3 runs to 17 residues. Losses at the gene ends were 5 bases for V and 5 bases for J; bases not matched to a gene: 14. Germline assignment: CDR1 SEHNR and CDR2 FQNEAQ (reference sequence). DNA for the CDR3: TGTGCCAGCAGCCCCTGGGGAGCGGGAGGGCCAGGGGAGACCCAGTACTTC. It translates to CASSPWGAGGPGETQYF.

This clonotype was seen more than once but under ten times. V is TRBV7-3 and J is TRBJ1-5, with TRBD1 identical over 7 bases. The V segment lost 5 bases and the J segment 7 bases; nucleotides outside the gene matches: 8. CDR1 SGHTA and CDR2 FQGTGA come from the germline V gene. CDR3 length: 14 residues. In nucleotides, the CDR3 is TGTGCCAGCAGCGGCAGACAGGGTCGACAGCCCCAGCATTTT. It translates to CASSGRQGRQPQHF.

The rearrangement uses TRBV20-1 and TRBJ2-3; 7 bases are shared with TRBD2. The CDR3 is made up of 15 amino acids. J was trimmed by 4 bases and V by 0 bases; bases with no gene match: 7. Germline V gene lookup returns CDR1 DFQATT and CDR2 SNEGSKA (reference sequence). This CDR3 reads CSARDCGGSADTQYF. In nucleotides, the CDR3 is TGCAGTGCTAGAGATTGTGGCGGGAGTGCAGATACGCAGTATTTT.

The chain combines TRBV12-3 or TRBV12-4 with TRBJ1-1, with 9 bases identical to TRBD1. CDR3 length: 14 amino acids. With V trimmed by 7 bases and J by 5 bases, 8 bases remained unmatched. CDR3 nucleotide sequence: TGTGCCAGCAATGACAGGGGGACTTGGACTGAAGCTTTCTTT. Protein sequence: CASNDRGTWTEAFF.

The chain carries TRBV7-8 and TRBJ2-5; 12 positions agree with TRBD1. Germline CDR1 is SGHVS and CDR2 is FQNEAQ. The V and J ends lost 5 bases and 0 bases, in that order; junction bases with no gene match: 4. The length of the CDR3 is 16 residues. CDR3 nucleotides: TGTGCCAGCAGCCCGGGACAGGGGGCGAACCAAGAGACCCAGTACTTC. Translation gives CASSPGQGANQETQYF.

J is TRBJ2-7 and V is TRBV20-1; 11 bases are shared with TRBD2. The J segment lost 4 bases and the V segment lost 5 bases, leaving 4 bases of the junction unmatched. CDR3 length: 13 amino acids. From germline, CDR1 is DFQATT and CDR2 SNEGSKA (reference sequence). Here the CDR3 reads CSARGLADYEQYF. In nucleotides, the CDR3 is TGCAGTGCTCGGGGACTAGCGGATTACGAGCAGTACTTC.

The chain recombines TRBV4-1 with TRBJ1-2, with TRBD1 identical over 7 bases. The CDR3 loop spans 17 amino acids. The germline V gene encodes CDR1 MGHRA and CDR2 YSYEKL. Losses at the gene ends were 6 bases for V and 0 bases for J; bases not matched to a gene: 13. For the CDR3, the DNA is TGCGCCAGCAGTTTCAACCCGGGACAGCAAGCTAACTATGGCTACACCTTC. This encodes CASSFNPGQQANYGYTF.

In its sample, this clonotype was seen once. The chain couples TRBV19 to TRBJ1-5, with D unresolved. The CDR3 is made up of 17 amino acids. Trimming removed 3 bases from V and 2 bases from J, with 17 bases in between. Germline loops: CDR1 LNHDA, CDR2 SQIVND (reference sequence). CDR3 amino acids: CASSILTRVVGNQPQHF. The CDR3 bases are TGTGCCAGTAGTATTTTGACAAGGGTAGTCGGCAATCAGCCCCAGCATTTT.

V usage is TRBV5-4 and J usage is TRBJ2-5, with 7 bases lining up with TRBD1. The CDR3 totals 16 residues. Losses at the gene ends were 3 bases for V and 4 bases for J; bases not matched to a gene: 12. Per germline, CDR1 SGHNT and CDR2 YYREEE (reference sequence). CDR3 bases: TGTGCCAGCAGCTCCACTTCCTCGACAGGGCCAGAGACCCAGTACTTC. It is translated as CASSSTSSTGPETQYF.

The CDR3 sequence is CSASRGSHSYEQYF. CDR3 nucleotides: TGCAGCGCATCGCGGGGGTCCCACTCCTACGAGCAGTACTTC. V gene TRBV29-1 combines with J gene TRBJ2-7; TRBD2 matches 7 bases. The V and J ends lost 7 bases and 0 bases, in that order; junction bases with no gene match: 9. Per the germline V gene, CDR1 is SQVTM and CDR2 is ANQGSEA. The CDR3 spans 14 residues.

This clonotype was seen a few times. J is TRBJ1-6 and V is TRBV20-1; D unclear. This CDR3 has 13 residues. CDR1 is DFQATT and CDR2 is SNEGSKA in the germline V gene (reference sequence). V dropped 3 bases and J dropped 9 bases, with 12 bases sitting between them. The CDR3 reads CSARAVGGSPLHF. Here the CDR3 DNA reads TGCAGTGCTAGGGCAGTAGGTGGTTCACCCCTCCACTTT.

This chain links TRBV6-4 with TRBJ1-5; D not resolved. Germline V gene lookup returns CDR1 MRHNA and CDR2 SNTAGT. This CDR3 is 14 amino acids long. V was shortened by 4 bases and J by 0 bases, with 7 bases between the two germline ends. CDR3 coding DNA: TGTGCCAGCAGTGCATATTATAGCAATCAGCCCCAGCATTTT. It specifies CASSAYYSNQPQHF.

This clonotype showed up just a few times. This chain connects TRBV20-1 to TRBJ2-5, with 10 bases fitting TRBD2. V lost 5 bases to trimming and J lost 3 bases; unmatched junction nucleotides: 3. The CDR3 totals 13 residues. Looked up from germline, CDR1 is DFQATT and CDR2 is SNEGSKA (reference sequence). CDR3 bases: TGCAGTGCTCCCCTAGCGGGAGAAGAGACCCAGTACTTC. Translated, it gives CSAPLAGEETQYF.

The V and J genes are TRBV20-1 and TRBJ2-1, with TRBD2 matching over 12 bases. Losses at the gene ends were 6 bases for V and 4 bases for J; bases not matched to a gene: 4. Germline loops: CDR1 DFQATT, CDR2 SNEGSKA (reference sequence). CDR3 size: 14 residues. This CDR3 reads CSAAGLAGYNEQFF. The DNA of the CDR3 is TGCAGTGCGGCCGGACTAGCGGGGTACAATGAGCAGTTCTTC.

The gene calls are TRBV7-9 and TRBJ2-1; D is ambiguous. Germline V gene sequence: CDR1 SEHNR, CDR2 FQNEAQ (reference sequence). The V gene lost 6 bases and the J gene lost 8 bases, with 20 bases spanning the gap. The length of the CDR3 is 15 residues. CDR3 loop: CASSYGRTGYDEQFF. CDR3 sequence (DNA): TGTGCCAGCAGTTACGGCCGAACTGGGTATGATGAGCAGTTCTTC.

The chain is built from TRBV24-1 and TRBJ2-1, with 11 bases matching TRBD2. After removal of 3 bases from V and 0 bases from J, the junction contained 3 bases not matched to a gene. The CDR3 length is 17 residues. Germline CDR1 KGHDR, CDR2 SFDVKD. CDR3 in DNA: TGTGCCACCAGTGATCACGGGACTAGCGGCTCCTACAATGAGCAGTTCTTC. It encodes CATSDHGTSGSYNEQFF.

The genes are TRBV10-2 and TRBJ1-5; no clear D gene. The germline CDR1 and CDR2 sequences are WSHSY and SAAADI. The CDR3 is 16 residues long. Trimming removed 0 bases at V and 3 bases at J, with 12 bases between. The chain's CDR3 is CASSESQKQFNQPQHF. DNA of the CDR3: TGCGCCAGCAGTGAGTCTCAAAAACAGTTCAATCAGCCCCAGCATTTT.

The rearrangement links TRBV27 to TRBJ2-1; 14 nucleotides line up with TRBD2. The CDR3 has 19 amino acids. CDR1 and CDR2 (germline): MNHEY, SMNVEV (reference sequence). V lost 5 bases and J lost 1; bases outside the gene matches: 10. The CDR3 DNA follows: TGTGCCAGCAGTCAGACCGGGACTAGCGGGAGAGCGTCCTACAATGAGCAGTTCTTC. It translates to CASSQTGTSGRASYNEQFF.

This clonotype was seen only a few times. The junction differs from germline at one of its ends, possibly a read error. The CDR3 bases are TGTGCCAGCAGGGAAGGGTTCCTAGCGGCCCAAGAGACCCAGTACTTC. Translation: CASREGFLAAQETQYF. V usage is TRBV6-1 and J usage is TRBJ2-5; 7 bases match TRBD2. This CDR3 spans 16 amino acids. Looked up from germline, CDR1 is MNHNS and CDR2 is SASEGT.

This clonotype showed up just once. CDR3 sequence reads: CASSTLDSPPSLHF. CDR3 in DNA: TGTGCCAGCAGTACGCTGGACAGCCCTCCGTCTCTCCACTTT. The rearrangement joins TRBV6-1 to TRBJ1-6, with TRBD1 as a possible D gene (6 bases). Germline V gene sequence: CDR1 MNHNS, CDR2 SASEGT. With 5 bases removed from V and 16 bases from J, the gap between germline ends came to 21 bases. This CDR3 is 14 amino acids long.

The chain employs TRBV5-5 and TRBJ1-6; 7 positions agree with TRBD1. The V gene's germline CDR1 is SGHKS and CDR2 YYEKEE (reference sequence). The CDR3 spans 13 residues. Losses at the gene ends were 3 bases for V and 8 bases for J; bases not matched to a gene: 2. CDR3: CASSSQGDSPLHF. The CDR3 nucleotides are TGTGCCAGCAGCTCGCAGGGGGATTCACCCCTCCACTTT.